The 10 T cell receptor beta chains below were found in one sample sequenced in a study of T-cell reconstitution after alpha-beta-depleted transplantation in children. The authors prepared the TCRbeta library with unique molecular identifiers. A single record per CDR3 protein comes from TCRdb applying MiXCR to the PCR reads. This sample carries around 400,000 distinct CDR3 sequences, 9.5% to 13% of them seen once, and the ten largest clones take 4.5% to 6.5%. This sample comprised PBMCs from the stem cell graft donor, obtained from the stem cell graft. These receptors came from a human donor who donated a stem cell graft to a child with acute myeloid leukemia.

The chain employs TRBV7-2 and TRBJ1-2; a possible D gene is TRBD1 (6 bases). Trimming removed 3 bases at V and 4 bases at J, with 15 bases between. The CDR3 has 15 residues. Germline values: CDR1 SGHTA, CDR2 FQGNSA. The chain's CDR3 is CASSFQGGGSYGYTF. CDR3 sequence (DNA): TGTGCCAGCAGCTTCCAAGGGGGAGGGAGCTATGGCTACACCTTC.

J is TRBJ1-2 and V is TRBV7-8; D remains ambiguous. Trimming pared 3 bases from V and 7 bases from J, leaving 6 bases between. The length of the CDR3 is 11 residues. Germline V CDR1 and CDR2: SGHVS, FQNEAQ. The CDR3 DNA sequence: TGTGCCAGCAGCTTGCTCAGTGGCTACACCTTC. This sequence encodes CASSLLSGYTF.

This clonotype has a count of ten or more. The rearrangement links TRBV10-3 to TRBJ2-7; perhaps TRBD1 as D (6 bases). V was clipped by 3 bases and J by 5 bases, with 14 bases between them. The CDR3 has 14 amino acids. Germline V gene data show CDR1 as ENHRY and CDR2 as SYGVKD. The CDR3: CAISDKTGTDEQYF. The CDR3 nucleotides are TGTGCCATCAGTGATAAGACAGGAACAGACGAGCAGTACTTC.

This clonotype was detected many times. This sequence joins TRBV9 and TRBJ1-3; no reliable D call. CDR3 length equals 20 residues. V lost 0 bases and J 0 bases, leaving 22 bases between the germline ends. CDR1 is SGDLS, CDR2 YYNGEE, per germline. CDR3 protein: CASSVAESGRQFYSGNTIYF. CDR3 bases: TGTGCCAGCAGCGTAGCTGAGTCTGGCAGGCAATTCTACTCTGGAAACACCATATATTTT.

At least ten counts were recorded for this clonotype. The chain's CDR3 is CASMVAGVGTDTQYF. The CDR3 DNA is TGTGCCAGTATGGTAGCGGGAGTCGGCACAGATACGCAGTATTTT. The rearrangement links TRBV12-3 or TRBV12-4 to TRBJ2-3; 9 bases fit TRBD2. V was clipped by 9 bases and J by 1 base; unmatched bases: 8. This CDR3 contains 15 residues.

The chain links TRBV6-5 to TRBJ2-3, with TRBD2 matching over 11 bases. Germline V gene sequence: CDR1 MNHEY, CDR2 SVGAGI. The J segment lost 6 bases and the V segment lost 4 bases, leaving 9 bases of the junction unmatched. This CDR3 has 16 residues. CDR3 DNA: TGTGCCAGCAGTTCTGGGAAGGCTAGCGGGAGGGATACGCAGTATTTT. It specifies CASSSGKASGRDTQYF.

This clonotype was seen a few times. The V and J genes are TRBV7-8 and TRBJ2-2; D is perhaps TRBD2 (6 bases). From germline, CDR1 is SGHVS and CDR2 FQNEAQ. The CDR3 is 15 amino acids. V was cut by 2 bases and J by 1 base, with 8 bases left in between. This CDR3 reads CASSLSAGNTGELFF. CDR3 coding DNA: TGTGCCAGCAGCTTATCAGCGGGGAACACCGGGGAGCTGTTTTTT.

Here the CDR3 DNA reads TGTGCCAGCAGTACAACAGGGTCGGGCAAAAACATTCAGTACTTC. Translated, it gives CASSTTGSGKNIQYF. J is TRBJ2-4 and V is TRBV28; tentatively, D is TRBD1 (6 bases). CDR3 length equals 15 residues. Trimming took 5 bases from V and 3 from J, leaving 14 bases between them. CDR1 and CDR2 from the germline V gene are MDHEN and SYDVKM. The full variable domain, with the rest looked up from reference TRBV28 and TRBJ2-4, is DVKVTQSSRYLVKRTGEKVFLECVQDMDHENMFWYRQDPGLGLRLIYFSYDVKMKEKGDIPEGYSVSREKKERFSLILESASTNQTSMYLCASSTTGSGKNIQYFGAGTRLSVL.

This clonotype was observed a handful of times. The chain employs TRBV20-1 and TRBJ2-1; 10 nucleotides match TRBD2. V shed 2 bases and J 6 bases; nucleotides not matched to a gene: 4. The germline V gene encodes CDR1 DFQATT and CDR2 SNEGSKA (reference sequence). This CDR3 has 14 amino acids. CDR3: CSARKREGLNEQFF. The CDR3 coding sequence is TGCAGTGCTAGAAAGCGGGAGGGCCTCAATGAGCAGTTCTTC.

This clonotype has a single count. This may be a read error: a much more frequent sequence differs by one nucleotide. The rearrangement joins TRBV5-8 to TRBJ1-5, with D possibly TRBD1 on 5 matching bases. This CDR3 contains 15 residues. V was clipped by 6 bases and J by 0 bases, with 13 bases between them. From germline, CDR1 is SGHTS and CDR2 YDEGEE. The CDR3 protein is CASIHRGVSNQPQHF. Written as DNA, the CDR3 is TGTGCCAGCATCCATCGGGGCGTTAGCAATCAGCCCCAGCATTTT. Using reference TRBV5-8 and TRBJ1-5 for the parts outside the CDR3, the full variable domain is EAGVTQSPTHLIKTRGQQATLRCSPISGHTSVYWYQQALGLGLQFLLWYDEGEERNRGNFPPRFSGRQFPNYSSELNVNALELEDSALYLCASIHRGVSNQPQHFGDGTRLSIL.